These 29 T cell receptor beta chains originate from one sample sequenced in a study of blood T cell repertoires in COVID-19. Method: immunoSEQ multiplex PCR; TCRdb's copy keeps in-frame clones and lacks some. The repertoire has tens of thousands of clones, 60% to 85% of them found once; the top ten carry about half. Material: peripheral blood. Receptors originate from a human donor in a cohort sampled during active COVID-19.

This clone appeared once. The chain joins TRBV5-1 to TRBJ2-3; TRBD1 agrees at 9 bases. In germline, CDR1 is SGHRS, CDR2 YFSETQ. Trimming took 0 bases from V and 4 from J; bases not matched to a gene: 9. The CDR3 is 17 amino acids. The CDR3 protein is CASSLDPGQGFSDTQYF. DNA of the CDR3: TGCGCCAGCAGCTTGGACCCGGGACAGGGTTTCTCAGATACGCAGTATTTT.

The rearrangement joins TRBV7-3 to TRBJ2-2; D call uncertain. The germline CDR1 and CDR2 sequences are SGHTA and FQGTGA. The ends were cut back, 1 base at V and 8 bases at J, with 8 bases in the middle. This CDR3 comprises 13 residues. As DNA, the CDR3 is TGTGCCAGCAGCTTAAGTACTCCGGGGGAGCTGTTTTTT. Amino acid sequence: CASSLSTPGELFF.

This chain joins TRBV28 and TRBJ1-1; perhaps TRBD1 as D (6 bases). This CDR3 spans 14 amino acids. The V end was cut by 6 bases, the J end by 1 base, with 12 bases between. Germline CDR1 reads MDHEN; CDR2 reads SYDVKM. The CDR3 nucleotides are TGTGCCAGCAGAATGGACAGCGGGAACACTGAAGCTTTCTTT. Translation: CASRMDSGNTEAFF.

DNA of the CDR3: TGCGCCAGCAGCCGTACCGGGACAGGGGGCTTAGGGGCCAACGTCCTGACTTTC. Residues: CASSRTGTGGLGANVLTF. The chain carries TRBV4-1 and TRBJ2-6, with 12 bases that match TRBD1. The CDR3 sequence is 18 residues long. Germline loops: CDR1 MGHRA, CDR2 YSYEKL. J was trimmed by 4 bases and V by 4 bases; bases with no gene match: 8.

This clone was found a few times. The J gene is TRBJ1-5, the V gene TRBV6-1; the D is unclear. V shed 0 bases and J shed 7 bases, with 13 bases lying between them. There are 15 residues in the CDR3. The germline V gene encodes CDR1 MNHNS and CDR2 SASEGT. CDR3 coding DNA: TGTGCCAGCAGTGAAGCAATGAGGGATGGGCAGCCCCAGCATTTT. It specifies CASSEAMRDGQPQHF.

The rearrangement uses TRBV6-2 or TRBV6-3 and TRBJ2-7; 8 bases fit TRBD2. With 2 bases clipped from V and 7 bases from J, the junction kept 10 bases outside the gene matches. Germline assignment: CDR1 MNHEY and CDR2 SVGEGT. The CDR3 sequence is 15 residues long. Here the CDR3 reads CASSYLPGGPGEQYF. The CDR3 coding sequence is TGTGCCAGCAGTTACCTGCCGGGAGGGCCGGGAGAGCAGTACTTC.

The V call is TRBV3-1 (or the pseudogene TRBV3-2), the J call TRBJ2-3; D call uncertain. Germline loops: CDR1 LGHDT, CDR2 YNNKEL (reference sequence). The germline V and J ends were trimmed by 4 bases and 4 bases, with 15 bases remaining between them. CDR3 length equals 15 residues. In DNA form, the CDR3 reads TGTGCCAGCAGCCTTGCAAAGAGAATAGCAGATACGCAGTATTTT. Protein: CASSLAKRIADTQYF.

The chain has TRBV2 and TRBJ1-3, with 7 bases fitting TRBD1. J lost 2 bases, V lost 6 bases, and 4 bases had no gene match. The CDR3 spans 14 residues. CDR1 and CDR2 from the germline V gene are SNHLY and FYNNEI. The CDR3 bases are TGTGCCAGCAGCGCAGGGGGAACTGGAAACACCATATATTTT. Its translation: CASSAGGTGNTIYF.

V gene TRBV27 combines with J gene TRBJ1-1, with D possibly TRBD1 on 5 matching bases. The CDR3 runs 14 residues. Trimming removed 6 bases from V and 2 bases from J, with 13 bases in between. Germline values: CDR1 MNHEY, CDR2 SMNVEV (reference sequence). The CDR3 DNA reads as TGTGCCAGCAGGTGGGGCCCCTTCAACACTGAAGCTTTCTTT. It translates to CASRWGPFNTEAFF.

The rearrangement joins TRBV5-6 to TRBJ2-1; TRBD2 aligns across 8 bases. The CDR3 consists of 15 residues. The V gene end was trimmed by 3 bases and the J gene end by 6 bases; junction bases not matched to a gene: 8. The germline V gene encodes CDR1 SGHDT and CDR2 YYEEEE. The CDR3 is CASSWEGAGGNEQFF. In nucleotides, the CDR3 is TGTGCCAGCAGCTGGGAGGGTGCGGGAGGCAATGAGCAGTTCTTC.

The CDR3 is CASSYSGELFF. CDR3 DNA sequence: TGTGCCAGCAGTTATTCCGGGGAGCTGTTTTTT. The rearrangement joins TRBV7-2 to TRBJ2-2; no clear D gene. Germline V gene data show CDR1 as SGHTA and CDR2 as FQGNSA. V was pared by 6 bases and J by 6 bases, with 5 bases between. The CDR3 loop spans 11 amino acids.

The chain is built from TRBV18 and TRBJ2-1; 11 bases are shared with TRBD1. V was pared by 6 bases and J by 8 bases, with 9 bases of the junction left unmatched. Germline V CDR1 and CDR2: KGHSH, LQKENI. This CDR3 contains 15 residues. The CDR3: CASSSGQGASYEQFF. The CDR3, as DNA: TGTGCCAGCTCGTCTGGACAGGGGGCGTCTTATGAGCAGTTCTTC.

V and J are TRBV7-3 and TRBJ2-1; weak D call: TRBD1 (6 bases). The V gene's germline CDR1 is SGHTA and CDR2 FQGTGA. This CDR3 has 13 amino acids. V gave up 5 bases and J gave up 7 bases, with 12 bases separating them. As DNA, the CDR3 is TGTGCCAGCAGCACGGGACACTATAATGAGCAGTTCTTC. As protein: CASSTGHYNEQFF.

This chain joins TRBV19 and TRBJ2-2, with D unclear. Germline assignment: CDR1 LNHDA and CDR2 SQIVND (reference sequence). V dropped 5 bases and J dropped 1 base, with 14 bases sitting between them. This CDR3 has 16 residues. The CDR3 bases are TGTGCCAGTAGTCGGAGTCCCAACTTGAACACCGGGGAGCTGTTTTTT. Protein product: CASSRSPNLNTGELFF.

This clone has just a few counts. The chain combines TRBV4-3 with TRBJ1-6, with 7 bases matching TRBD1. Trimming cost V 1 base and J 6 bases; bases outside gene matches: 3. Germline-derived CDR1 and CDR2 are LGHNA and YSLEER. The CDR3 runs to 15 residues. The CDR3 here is CASSQGSGGNSPLHF. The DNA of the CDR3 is TGCGCCAGCAGCCAAGGGTCAGGGGGTAATTCACCCCTCCACTTT.

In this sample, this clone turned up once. The CDR3 region is CASSQGRNQPQHF. The CDR3 nucleotides are TGTGCCAGCTCACAGGGGCGGAATCAGCCCCAGCATTTT. This chain links TRBV18 with TRBJ1-5, with TRBD1 as a possible D gene (5 bases). From germline, CDR1 is KGHSH and CDR2 LQKENI. The CDR3 is 13 amino acids. The V gene lost 4 bases and the J gene lost 4 bases, with 8 bases spanning the gap.

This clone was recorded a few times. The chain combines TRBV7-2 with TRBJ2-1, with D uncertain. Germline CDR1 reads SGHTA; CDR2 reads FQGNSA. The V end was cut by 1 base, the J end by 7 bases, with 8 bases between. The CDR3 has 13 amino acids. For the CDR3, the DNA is TGTGCCAGCAGCTTAGATAGAGCTAATGAGCAGTTCTTC. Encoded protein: CASSLDRANEQFF.

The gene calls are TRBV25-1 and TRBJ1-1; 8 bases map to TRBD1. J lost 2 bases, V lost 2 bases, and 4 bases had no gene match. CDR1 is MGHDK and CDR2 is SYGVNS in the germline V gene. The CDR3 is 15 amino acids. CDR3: CASSEGQGENTEAFF. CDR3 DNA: TGTGCCAGCAGTGAAGGACAGGGAGAAAACACTGAAGCTTTCTTT.

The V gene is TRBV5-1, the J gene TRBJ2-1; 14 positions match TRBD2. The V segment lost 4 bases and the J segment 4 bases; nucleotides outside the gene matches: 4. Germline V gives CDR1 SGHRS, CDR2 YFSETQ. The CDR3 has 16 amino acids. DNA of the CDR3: TGCGCCAGCAGCACGACTAGCGGGAGGGTATACAATGAGCAGTTCTTC. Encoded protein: CASSTTSGRVYNEQFF.

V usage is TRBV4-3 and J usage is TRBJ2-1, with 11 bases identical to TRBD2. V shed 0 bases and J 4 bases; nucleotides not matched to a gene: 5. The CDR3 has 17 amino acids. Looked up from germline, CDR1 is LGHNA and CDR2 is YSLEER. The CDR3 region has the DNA TGCGCCAGCAGCCAAGACCAACTAGCGGGAGTTTACAATGAGCAGTTCTTC. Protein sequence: CASSQDQLAGVYNEQFF.

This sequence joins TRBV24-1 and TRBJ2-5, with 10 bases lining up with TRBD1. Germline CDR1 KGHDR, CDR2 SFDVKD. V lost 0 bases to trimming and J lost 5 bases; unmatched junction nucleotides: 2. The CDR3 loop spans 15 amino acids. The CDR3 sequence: CATSDLQDRGETQYF. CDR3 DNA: TGTGCCACCAGTGATTTGCAGGACAGGGGGGAGACCCAGTACTTC.

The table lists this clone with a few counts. CDR3 DNA sequence: TGTGCCAGCAGTGAAGAGGGAGGGGCGGATCAGCCCCAGCATTTT. Translating gives CASSEEGGADQPQHF. V usage is TRBV2 and J usage is TRBJ1-5; D is possibly TRBD1 (5 bases). The CDR3 contains 15 residues. Germline CDR1 is SNHLY and CDR2 is FYNNEI. Trimming pared 1 base from V and 5 bases from J, leaving 12 bases between.

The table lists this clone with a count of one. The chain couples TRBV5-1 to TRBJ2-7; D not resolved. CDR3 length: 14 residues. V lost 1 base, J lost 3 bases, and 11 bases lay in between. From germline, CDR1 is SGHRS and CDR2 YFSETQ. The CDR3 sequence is CASSLQSANYEQYF. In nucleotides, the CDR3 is TGCGCCAGCAGCTTGCAGAGCGCTAACTACGAGCAGTACTTC.

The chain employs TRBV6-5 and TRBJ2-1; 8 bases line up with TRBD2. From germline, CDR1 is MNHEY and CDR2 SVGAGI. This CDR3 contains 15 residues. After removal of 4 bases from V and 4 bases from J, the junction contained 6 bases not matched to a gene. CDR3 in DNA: TGTGCCAGCAGTTCGACGGGAGGGGTATACAATGAGCAGTTCTTC. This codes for CASSSTGGVYNEQFF.

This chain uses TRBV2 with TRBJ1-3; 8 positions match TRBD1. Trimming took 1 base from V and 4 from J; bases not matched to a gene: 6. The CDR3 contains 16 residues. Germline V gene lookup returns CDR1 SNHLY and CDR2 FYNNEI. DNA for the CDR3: TGTGCCAGCAGTGAAGAGCAGGGGGCGCGGGGAAACACCATATATTTT. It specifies CASSEEQGARGNTIYF.

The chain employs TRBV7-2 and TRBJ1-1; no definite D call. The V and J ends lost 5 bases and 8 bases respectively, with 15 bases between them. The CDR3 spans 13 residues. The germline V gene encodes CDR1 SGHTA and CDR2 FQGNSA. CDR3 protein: CASSKRGSREAFF. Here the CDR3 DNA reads TGTGCCAGCAGCAAACGAGGATCCCGAGAAGCTTTCTTT. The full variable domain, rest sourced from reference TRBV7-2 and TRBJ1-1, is GAGVSQSPSNKVTEKGKDVELRCDPISGHTALYWYRQSLGQGLEFLIYFQGNSAPDKSGLPSDRFSAERTGGSVSTLTIQRTQQEDSAVYLCASSKRGSREAFFGQGTRLTVV.

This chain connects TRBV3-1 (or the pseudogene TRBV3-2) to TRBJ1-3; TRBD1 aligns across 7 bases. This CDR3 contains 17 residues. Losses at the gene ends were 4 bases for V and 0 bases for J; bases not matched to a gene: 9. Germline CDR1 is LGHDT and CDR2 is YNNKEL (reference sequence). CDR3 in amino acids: CASSRNTRQGSGNTIYF. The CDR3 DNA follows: TGTGCCAGCAGCCGTAACACTAGACAGGGCTCTGGAAACACCATATATTTT.

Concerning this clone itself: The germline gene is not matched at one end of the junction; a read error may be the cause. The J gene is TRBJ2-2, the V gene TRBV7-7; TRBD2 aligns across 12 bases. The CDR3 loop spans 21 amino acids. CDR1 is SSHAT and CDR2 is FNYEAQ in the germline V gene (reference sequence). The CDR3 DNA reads TGTGCTAGCAGCTTAAGGTTCGGACACCCTCTAGCGGGAGGGTTCACCGGGGAGCTGTTTTTT. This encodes CASSLRFGHPLAGGFTGELFF.

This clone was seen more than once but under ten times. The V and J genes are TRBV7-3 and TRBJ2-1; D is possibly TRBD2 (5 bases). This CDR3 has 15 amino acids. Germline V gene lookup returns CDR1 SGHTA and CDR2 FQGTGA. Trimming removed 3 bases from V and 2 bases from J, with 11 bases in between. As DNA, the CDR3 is TGTGCCAGCAGCTTGGGCGGGCAAACCTACAATGAGCAGTTCTTC. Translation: CASSLGGQTYNEQFF.